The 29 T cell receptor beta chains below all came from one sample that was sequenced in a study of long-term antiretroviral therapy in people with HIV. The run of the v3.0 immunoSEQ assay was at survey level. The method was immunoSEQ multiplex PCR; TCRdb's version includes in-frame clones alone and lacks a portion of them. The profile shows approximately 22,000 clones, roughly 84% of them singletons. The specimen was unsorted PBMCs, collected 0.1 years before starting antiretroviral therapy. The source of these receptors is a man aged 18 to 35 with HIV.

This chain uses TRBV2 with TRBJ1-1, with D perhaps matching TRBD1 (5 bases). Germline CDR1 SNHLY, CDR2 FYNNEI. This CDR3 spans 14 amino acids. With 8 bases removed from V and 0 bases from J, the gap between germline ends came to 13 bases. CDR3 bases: TGTGCCAGCGGGGGGGGACCTCTGAACACTGAAGCTTTCTTT. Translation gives CASGGGPLNTEAFF.

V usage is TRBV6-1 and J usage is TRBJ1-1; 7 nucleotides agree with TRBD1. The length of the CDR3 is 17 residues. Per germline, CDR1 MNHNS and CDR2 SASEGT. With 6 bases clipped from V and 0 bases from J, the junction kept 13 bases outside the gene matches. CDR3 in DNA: TGTGCCAGCAGAGAAACAGGGTCAGGGGGAATGAACACTGAAGCTTTCTTT. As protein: CASRETGSGGMNTEAFF.

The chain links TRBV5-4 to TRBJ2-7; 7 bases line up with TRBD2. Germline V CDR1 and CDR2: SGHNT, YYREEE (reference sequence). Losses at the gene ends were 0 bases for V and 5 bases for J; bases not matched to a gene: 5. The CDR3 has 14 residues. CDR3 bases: TGTGCCAGCAGCTTGGCCAGCGGGAACGACGAGCAGTACTTC. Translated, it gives CASSLASGNDEQYF.

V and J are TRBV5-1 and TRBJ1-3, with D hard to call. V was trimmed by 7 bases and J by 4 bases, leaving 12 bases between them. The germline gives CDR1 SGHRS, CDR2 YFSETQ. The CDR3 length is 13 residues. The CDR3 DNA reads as TGCGCCAGCCATGAGGGTTCCGGAAACACCATATATTTT. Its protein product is CASHEGSGNTIYF.

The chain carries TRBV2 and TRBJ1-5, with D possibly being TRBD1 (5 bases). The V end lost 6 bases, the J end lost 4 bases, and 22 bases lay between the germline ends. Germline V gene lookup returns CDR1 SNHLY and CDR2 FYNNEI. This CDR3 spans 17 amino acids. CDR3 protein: CASRAPGQGSRNQPQHF. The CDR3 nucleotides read TGTGCCAGCAGGGCCCCAGGGCAGGGCAGTAGAAATCAGCCCCAGCATTTT.

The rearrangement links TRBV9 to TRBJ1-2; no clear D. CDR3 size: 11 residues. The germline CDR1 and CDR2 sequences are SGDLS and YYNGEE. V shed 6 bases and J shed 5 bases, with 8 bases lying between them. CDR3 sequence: CASKDGYGYTF. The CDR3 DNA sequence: TGTGCCAGCAAGGATGGGTATGGCTACACCTTC.

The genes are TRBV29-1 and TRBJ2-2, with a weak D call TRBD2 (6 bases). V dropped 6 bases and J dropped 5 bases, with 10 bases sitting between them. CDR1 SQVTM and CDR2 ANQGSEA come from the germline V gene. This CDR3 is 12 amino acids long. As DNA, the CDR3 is TGCAGCGTCCCGGGAGCTACCGGGGAGCTGTTTTTT. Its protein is CSVPGATGELFF.

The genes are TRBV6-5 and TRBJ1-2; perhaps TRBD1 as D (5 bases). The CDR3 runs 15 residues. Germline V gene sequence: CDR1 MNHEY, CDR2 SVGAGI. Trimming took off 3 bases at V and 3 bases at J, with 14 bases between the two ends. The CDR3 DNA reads TGTGCCAGCAGTTATCTCAGGGCTCTGGACTATGGCTACACCTTC. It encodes CASSYLRALDYGYTF.

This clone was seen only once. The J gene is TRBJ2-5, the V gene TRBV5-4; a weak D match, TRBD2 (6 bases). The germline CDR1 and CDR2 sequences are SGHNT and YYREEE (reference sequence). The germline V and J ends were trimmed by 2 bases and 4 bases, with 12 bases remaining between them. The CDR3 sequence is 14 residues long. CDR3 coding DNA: TGTGCCAGCAGCTTAAGGGACTTACGAGAGACCCAGTACTTC. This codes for CASSLRDLRETQYF.

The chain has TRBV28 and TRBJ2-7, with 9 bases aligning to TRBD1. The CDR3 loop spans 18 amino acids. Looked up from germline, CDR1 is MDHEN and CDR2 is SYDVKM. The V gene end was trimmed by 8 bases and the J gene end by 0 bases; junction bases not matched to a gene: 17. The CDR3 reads CASCRGTGILISSYEQYF. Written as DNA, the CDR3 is TGTGCCAGCTGCAGGGGGACAGGGATTCTTATTTCCTCCTACGAGCAGTACTTC.

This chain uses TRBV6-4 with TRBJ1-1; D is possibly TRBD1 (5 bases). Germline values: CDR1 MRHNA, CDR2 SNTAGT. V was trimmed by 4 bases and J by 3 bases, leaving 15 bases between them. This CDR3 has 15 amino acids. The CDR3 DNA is TGTGCCAGCAGTGCAGGGCAGGGAGGGTACACTGAAGCTTTCTTT. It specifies CASSAGQGGYTEAFF.

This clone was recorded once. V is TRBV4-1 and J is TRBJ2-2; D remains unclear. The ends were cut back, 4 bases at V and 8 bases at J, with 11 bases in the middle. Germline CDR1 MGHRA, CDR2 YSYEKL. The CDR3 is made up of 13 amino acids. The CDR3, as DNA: TGCGCCAGCAGCCCGCCTTTGTTTGGGGAGCTGTTTTTT. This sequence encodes CASSPPLFGELFF.

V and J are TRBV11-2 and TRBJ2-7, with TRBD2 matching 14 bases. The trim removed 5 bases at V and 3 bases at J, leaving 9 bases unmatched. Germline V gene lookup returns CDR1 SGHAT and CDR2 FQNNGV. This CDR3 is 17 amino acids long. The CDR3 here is CASSRGTSGSNVYEQYF. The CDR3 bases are TGTGCCAGCAGCAGAGGGACTAGCGGGAGTAACGTCTACGAGCAGTACTTC.

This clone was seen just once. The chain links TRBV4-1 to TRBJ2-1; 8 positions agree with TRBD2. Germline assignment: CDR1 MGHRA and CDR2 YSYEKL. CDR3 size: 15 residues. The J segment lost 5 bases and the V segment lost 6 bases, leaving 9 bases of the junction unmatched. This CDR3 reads CASRISSGSHNEQFF. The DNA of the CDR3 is TGCGCCAGCAGAATTTCTAGCGGGTCTCACAATGAGCAGTTCTTC.

The CDR3: CATSRNRGLGEKLFF. The DNA of the CDR3 is TGTGCCACCAGCAGGAACCGGGGCTTAGGGGAAAAACTGTTTTTT. This chain links TRBV15 with TRBJ1-4, with D possibly TRBD1 on 5 matching bases. CDR1 LNHNV and CDR2 YYDKDF come from the germline V gene (reference sequence). Trimming cost V 3 bases and J 8 bases, with 16 bases left between them. This CDR3 contains 15 residues.

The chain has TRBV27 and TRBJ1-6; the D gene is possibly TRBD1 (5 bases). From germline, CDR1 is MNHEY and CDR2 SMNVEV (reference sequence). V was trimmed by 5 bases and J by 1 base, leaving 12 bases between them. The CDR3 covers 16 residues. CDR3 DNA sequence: TGTGCCAGCAGTGCCTCCGGGGGTTCCTATAATTCACCCCTCCACTTT. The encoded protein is CASSASGGSYNSPLHF.

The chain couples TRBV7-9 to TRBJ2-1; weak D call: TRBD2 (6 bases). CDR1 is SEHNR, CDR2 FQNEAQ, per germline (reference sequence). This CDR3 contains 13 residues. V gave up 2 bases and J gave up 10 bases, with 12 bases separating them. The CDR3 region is CASSLTSAGEQFF. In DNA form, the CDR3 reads TGTGCCAGCAGCTTAACAAGCGCGGGGGAGCAGTTCTTC.

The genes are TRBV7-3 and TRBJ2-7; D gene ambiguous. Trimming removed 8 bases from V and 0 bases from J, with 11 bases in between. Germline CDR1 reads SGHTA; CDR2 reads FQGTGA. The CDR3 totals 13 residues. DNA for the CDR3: TGTGCCAGCTCCGACGGTTACTCCTACGAGCAGTACTTC. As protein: CASSDGYSYEQYF.

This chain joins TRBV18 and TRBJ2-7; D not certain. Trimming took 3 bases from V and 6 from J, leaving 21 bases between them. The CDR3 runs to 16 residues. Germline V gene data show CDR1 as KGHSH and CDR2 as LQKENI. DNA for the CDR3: TGTGCCAGCTCACCGGCTACCCGGATCCGGCCATCCGAGCAGTACTTC. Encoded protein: CASSPATRIRPSEQYF.

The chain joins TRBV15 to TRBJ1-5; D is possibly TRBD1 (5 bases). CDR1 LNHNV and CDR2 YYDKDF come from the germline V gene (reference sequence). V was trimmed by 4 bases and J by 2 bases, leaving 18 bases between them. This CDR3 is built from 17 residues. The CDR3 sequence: CATSTLLQGSGNQPQHF. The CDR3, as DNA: TGTGCCACCAGCACTTTACTCCAGGGTAGTGGCAATCAGCCCCAGCATTTT.

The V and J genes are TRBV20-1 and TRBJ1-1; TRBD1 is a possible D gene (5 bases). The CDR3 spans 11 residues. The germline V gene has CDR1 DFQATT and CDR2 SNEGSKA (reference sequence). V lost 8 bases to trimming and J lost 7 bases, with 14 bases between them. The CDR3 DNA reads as TGCAGTACGAACAGGTATGGTGAAGCTTTCTTT. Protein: CSTNRYGEAFF.

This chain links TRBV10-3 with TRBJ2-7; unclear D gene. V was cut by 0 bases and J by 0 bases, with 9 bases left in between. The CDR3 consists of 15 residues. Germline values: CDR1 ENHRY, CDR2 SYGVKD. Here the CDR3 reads CAISESQTISYEQYF. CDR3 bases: TGTGCCATCAGTGAGTCACAAACCATCTCCTACGAGCAGTACTTC.

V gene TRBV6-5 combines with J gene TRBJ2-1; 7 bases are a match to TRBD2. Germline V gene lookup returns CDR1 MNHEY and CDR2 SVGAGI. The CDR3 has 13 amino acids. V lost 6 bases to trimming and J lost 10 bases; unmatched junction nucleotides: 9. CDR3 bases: TGTGCCAGCAGCCGGGACTACTGGACAGAGCAGTTCTTC. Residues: CASSRDYWTEQFF.

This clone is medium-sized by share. Written as DNA, the CDR3 is TGTGCCAGCAGCTTGGTAGGGGAAGAAAAACTGTTTTTT. Protein sequence: CASSLVGEEKLFF. The chain carries TRBV5-6 and TRBJ1-4; TRBD1 might be the D (5 bases). Trimming pared 0 bases from V and 8 bases from J, leaving 8 bases between. The CDR3 runs 13 residues. The germline CDR1 and CDR2 sequences are SGHDT and YYEEEE. The variable domain in full, with the rest retrieved from reference TRBV5-6 and TRBJ1-4, is DAGVTQSPTHLIKTRGQQVTLRCSPKSGHDTVSWYQQALGQGPQFIFQYYEEEERQRGNFPDRFSGHQFPNYSSELNVNALLLGDSALYLCASSLVGEEKLFFGSGTQLSVL.

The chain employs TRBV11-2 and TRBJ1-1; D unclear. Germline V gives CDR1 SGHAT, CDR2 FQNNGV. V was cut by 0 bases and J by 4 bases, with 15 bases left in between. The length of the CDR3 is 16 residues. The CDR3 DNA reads TGTGCCAGCAGCTTAGAGGAGTGGCCGGGAGGCACTGAAGCTTTCTTT. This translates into CASSLEEWPGGTEAFF.

CDR3 bases: TGTGCCAGCAGCTTATGGACAGGGGAAGAATATGGCTACACCTTC. As protein: CASSLWTGEEYGYTF. The chain links TRBV7-3 to TRBJ1-2; 9 nucleotides match TRBD1. Trimming at V came to 2 bases and at J to 5 bases, leaving 6 bases not matched to a gene. The germline V gene has CDR1 SGHTA and CDR2 FQGTGA. CDR3 length: 15 residues. Looking up the rest from reference TRBV7-3 and TRBJ1-2 gives the full variable domain: GAGVSQTPSNKVTEKGKYVELRCDPISGHTALYWYRQSLGQGPEFLIYFQGTGAADDSGLPNDRFFAVRPEGSVSTLKIQRTERGDSAVYLCASSLWTGEEYGYTFGSGTRLTVV.

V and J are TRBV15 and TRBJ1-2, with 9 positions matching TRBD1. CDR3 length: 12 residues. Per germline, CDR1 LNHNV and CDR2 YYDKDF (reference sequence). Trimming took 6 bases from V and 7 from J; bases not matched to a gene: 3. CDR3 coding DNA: TGTGCCACCAGACAGGGGGCAGGTGGCTACACCTTC. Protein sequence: CATRQGAGGYTF.

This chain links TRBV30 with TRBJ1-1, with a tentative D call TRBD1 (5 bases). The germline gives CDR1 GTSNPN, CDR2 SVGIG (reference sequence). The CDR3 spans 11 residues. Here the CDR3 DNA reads TGTGCTCGCGAGAGGGGCACTGAAGCTTTCTTT. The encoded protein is CARERGTEAFF.

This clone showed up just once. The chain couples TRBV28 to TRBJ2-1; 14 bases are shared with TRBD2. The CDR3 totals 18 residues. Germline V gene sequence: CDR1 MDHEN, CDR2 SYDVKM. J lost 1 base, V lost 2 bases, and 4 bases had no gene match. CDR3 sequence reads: CASSLGTSGSVSYNEQFF. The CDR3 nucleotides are TGTGCCAGCAGTTTAGGGACTAGCGGGAGTGTGTCCTACAATGAGCAGTTCTTC. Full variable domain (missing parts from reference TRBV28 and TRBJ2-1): DVKVTQSSRYLVKRTGEKVFLECVQDMDHENMFWYRQDPGLGLRLIYFSYDVKMKEKGDIPEGYSVSREKKERFSLILESASTNQTSMYLCASSLGTSGSVSYNEQFFGPGTRLTVL.